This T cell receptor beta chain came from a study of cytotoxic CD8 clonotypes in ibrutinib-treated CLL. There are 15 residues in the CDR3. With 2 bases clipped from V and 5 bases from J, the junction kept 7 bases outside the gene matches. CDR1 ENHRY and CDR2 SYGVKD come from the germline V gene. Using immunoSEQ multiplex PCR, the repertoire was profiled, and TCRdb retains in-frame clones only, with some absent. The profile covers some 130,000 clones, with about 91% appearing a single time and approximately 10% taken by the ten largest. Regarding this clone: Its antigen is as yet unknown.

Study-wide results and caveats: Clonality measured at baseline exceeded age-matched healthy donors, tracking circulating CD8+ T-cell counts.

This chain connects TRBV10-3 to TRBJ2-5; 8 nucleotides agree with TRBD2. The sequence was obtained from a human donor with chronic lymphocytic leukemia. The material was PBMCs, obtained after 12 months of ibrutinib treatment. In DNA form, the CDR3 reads TGTGCCATCAGTGAGCGACGGGGGGGCGGGGAGACCCAGTACTTC. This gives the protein CAISERRGGGETQYF.